This T cell receptor (beta chain) was sequenced during a study of control samples from healthy donors and cancer patients. The data were produced by immunoSEQ multiplex PCR, yet TCRdb's version contains in-frame clones alone and is incomplete. Of 98,000 or so clones listed, about 80% are singletons. CDR3 length: 13 residues. J was trimmed by 7 bases and V by 7 bases; bases with no gene match: 2. This chain connects TRBV12-3 or TRBV12-4 to TRBJ2-2, with 11 bases that match TRBD2. The receptor was derived from a woman aged 25-40 years in good health. The specimen sequenced was blood. CDR3: CASIAGGVGELFF. The DNA of the CDR3 is TGTGCCAGCATAGCGGGGGGGGTCGGGGAGCTGTTTTTT.